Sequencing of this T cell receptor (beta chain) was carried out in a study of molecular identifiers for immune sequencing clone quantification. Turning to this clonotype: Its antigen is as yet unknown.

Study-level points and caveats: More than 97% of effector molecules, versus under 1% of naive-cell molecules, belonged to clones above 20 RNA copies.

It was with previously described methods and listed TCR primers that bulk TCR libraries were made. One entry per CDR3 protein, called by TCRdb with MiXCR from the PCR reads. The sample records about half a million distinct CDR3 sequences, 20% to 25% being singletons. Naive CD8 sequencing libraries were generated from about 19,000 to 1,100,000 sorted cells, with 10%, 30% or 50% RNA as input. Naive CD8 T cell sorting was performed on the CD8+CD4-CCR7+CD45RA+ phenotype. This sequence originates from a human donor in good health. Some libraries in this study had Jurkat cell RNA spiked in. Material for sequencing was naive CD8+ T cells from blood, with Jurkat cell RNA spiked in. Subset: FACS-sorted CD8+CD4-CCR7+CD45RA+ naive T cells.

CDR3 amino acids: CASSNSGLTYEQYF. The CDR3 DNA follows: TGTGCCAGCAGTAACTCGGGGCTGACCTACGAGCAGTACTTC. The chain has TRBV25-1 and TRBJ2-7, with D perhaps being TRBD1 or TRBD2 (5 bases each). The CDR3 covers 14 residues. Between the trimmed V and J ends, which lost 5 bases and 2 bases, there was a span of 13 bases. Germline V gene sequence: CDR1 MGHDK, CDR2 SYGVNS.